The next 14 T cell receptor beta chains were all read from a single sample in a study of blood T cells in healthy people across ages. It was with a sample-barcoded 5' primer and a J-beta primer mix that a second PCR of about 6 to 12 cycles was run. TCRdb reprocessed the 5' RACE reads with MiXCR, giving one entry per CDR3 protein. The sample shows hundreds of thousands of distinct CDR3 sequences, around 43% of them seen only once. Sequencing was done on a sample of blood. These receptors were taken from a man aged 80 or over in good health.

This chain links TRBV27 with TRBJ2-7; 7 nucleotides align to TRBD1. There are 15 residues in the CDR3. Per the germline V gene, CDR1 is MNHEY and CDR2 is SMNVEV (reference sequence). The junction had 7 bases not matched to a gene; V was cut back by 2 bases and J by 3 bases. CDR3 loop: CASSLTGVASYEQYF. DNA for the CDR3: TGTGCCAGCAGTTTAACAGGGGTAGCAAGCTACGAGCAGTACTTC.

The J gene is TRBJ2-7, the V gene TRBV7-2; 8 bases fit TRBD2. This CDR3 spans 16 amino acids. Germline V gene sequence: CDR1 SGHTA, CDR2 FQGNSA. Losses at the gene ends were 1 base for V and 3 bases for J; bases not matched to a gene: 8. The CDR3 coding sequence is TGTGCCAGCAGCTTAGGCGGGGGGCAAATCTTCTACGAGCAGTACTTC. Encoded protein: CASSLGGGQIFYEQYF.

This clonotype turned up a few times. The chain employs TRBV21-1 and TRBJ1-2; the table's D gene call, TRBD1, was not cross checked with the DNA. TRBV21-1 is shown as a pseudogene. CDR3 size: 12 residues. The CDR3 DNA is TGTGCCAGCAGCAGCGCCCTTGCGGGCTACACCTTC. This gives the protein CASSSALAGYTF.

The J gene is TRBJ2-5, the V gene TRBV10-3; D not resolved. Germline CDR1 reads ENHRY; CDR2 reads SYGVKD. V lost 2 bases, J lost 0 bases, and 10 bases lay in between. This CDR3 is built from 15 residues. CDR3 protein: CAISEQERNQETQYF. The CDR3 nucleotides are TGTGCCATCAGTGAGCAGGAGAGGAACCAAGAGACCCAGTACTTC.

The chain carries TRBV7-8 and TRBJ2-2, with TRBD2 identical over 14 bases. The CDR3 consists of 19 residues. Germline values: CDR1 SGHVS, CDR2 FQNEAQ. V was clipped by 1 base and J by 5 bases; unmatched bases: 9. CDR3 loop: CASSLVGTSGRVITGELFF. The CDR3 DNA reads TGTGCCAGCAGCTTAGTAGGGACTAGCGGGAGAGTTATAACCGGGGAGCTGTTTTTT.

The J gene is TRBJ2-7, the V gene TRBV9; D is perhaps TRBD1 or TRBD2 (6 bases each). Trimming removed 4 bases from V and 0 bases from J, with 14 bases in between. CDR3 length: 15 amino acids. Germline V gene sequence: CDR1 SGDLS, CDR2 YYNGEE. Here the CDR3 reads CASSSEGGGSYEQYF. The CDR3 nucleotides read TGTGCCAGCAGCTCAGAAGGAGGGGGCTCCTACGAGCAGTACTTC.

This clonotype has just a few counts. The chain combines TRBV12-3 or TRBV12-4 with TRBJ2-1; D possibly matches TRBD1 or TRBD2 (5 bases each). The V and J ends lost 8 bases and 9 bases respectively, with 14 bases between them. The CDR3 consists of 12 residues. Here the CDR3 reads CASGQGVGEQFF. CDR3 sequence (DNA): TGTGCCAGCGGGCAGGGAGTGGGTGAGCAGTTCTTC.

The rearrangement uses TRBV7-2 and TRBJ2-5; tentative D call: TRBD2 (5 bases). Per germline, CDR1 SGHTA and CDR2 FQGNSA. The CDR3 contains 12 residues. Trimming took off 5 bases at V and 11 bases at J, with 15 bases between the two ends. CDR3 sequence reads: CASSLESREQYF. The CDR3 bases are TGTGCCAGCAGCCTAGAGTCGAGGGAGCAGTACTTC.

Comment on this clonotype: A much larger clone differs from this one at a single base, so this may be a read error. This sequence joins TRBV10-3 and TRBJ2-4; no clear D. The J call may be in error: the DNA end matches TRBJ2-7 better. Germline CDR1 and CDR2: ENHRY and SYGVKD. The CDR3 length is 12 residues. The DNA of the CDR3 is TGTGCCATCAGGGAGTGGCAGTACGAGCAGTACTTC. Amino acid sequence: CAIREWQYEQYF.

V usage is TRBV6-1 and J usage is TRBJ2-3; 7 bases are a match to TRBD2. V was pared by 6 bases and J by 2 bases, with 8 bases of the junction left unmatched. Germline V gene sequence: CDR1 MNHNS, CDR2 SASEGT. The CDR3 consists of 15 residues. The CDR3 region is CASRDGLVVTDTQYF. The CDR3 DNA reads TGTGCCAGCAGGGACGGACTAGTCGTCACAGATACGCAGTATTTT.

V is TRBV20-1 and J is TRBJ2-4, with 7 bases that match TRBD2. The J call may be wrong; the DNA end is better matched by TRBJ2-7. The CDR3 runs to 15 residues. Looked up from germline, CDR1 is DFQATT and CDR2 is SNEGSKA (reference sequence). DNA for the CDR3: TGCAGTGCTAGAGATCGGGCGGGGGTGGCCTACGAGCAGTACTTC. Encoded protein: CSARDRAGVAYEQYF.

This clonotype was seen a few times. The chain has TRBV3-1 and TRBJ1-2, with a weak D call TRBD1 (5 bases). Deletions cut 5 bases from V and 2 bases from J, with 15 bases between. Germline CDR1 reads LGHDT; CDR2 reads YNNKEL (reference sequence). This CDR3 contains 15 residues. CDR3 amino acids: CASSYPGTLNYGYTF. In DNA form, the CDR3 reads TGTGCCAGCAGCTATCCCGGGACGTTAAACTATGGCTACACCTTC.

The chain combines TRBV4-1 with TRBJ1-2, with 10 bases fitting TRBD1. With 2 bases clipped from V and 4 bases from J, the junction kept 4 bases outside the gene matches. The CDR3 is 15 amino acids. CDR1 is MGHRA and CDR2 is YSYEKL in the germline V gene. Here the CDR3 DNA reads TGCGCCAGCAGCCAATCGGACAGGGGGGTCTATGGCTACACCTTC. Translated: CASSQSDRGVYGYTF.

This clonotype was detected many times. This rearrangement joins TRBV5-1 to TRBJ2-3; unclear D gene. CDR3 length equals 15 residues. CDR1 and CDR2 from the germline V gene are SGHRS and YFSETQ. V was cut by 0 bases and J by 0 bases, with 8 bases left in between. The CDR3 nucleotides read TGCGCCAGCAGCTTGGACGTTGGAAGCACAGATACGCAGTATTTT. The encoded protein is CASSLDVGSTDTQYF.